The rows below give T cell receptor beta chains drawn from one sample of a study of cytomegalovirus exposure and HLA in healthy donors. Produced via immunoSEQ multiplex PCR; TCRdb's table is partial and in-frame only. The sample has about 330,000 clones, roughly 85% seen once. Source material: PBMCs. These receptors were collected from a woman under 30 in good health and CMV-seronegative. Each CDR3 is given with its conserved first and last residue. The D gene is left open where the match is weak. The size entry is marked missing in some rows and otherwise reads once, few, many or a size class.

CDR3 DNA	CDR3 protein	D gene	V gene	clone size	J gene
TGCGCCAGCAGCTTGGTGGCGGTCTCCTACAATGAGCAGTTCTTC	CASSLVAVSYNEQFF	.	TRBV5-1	.	TRBJ2-1
TGCGCCAGCAGCTTGGCCCCCCCCGGGTTGGGCACTGAAGCTTTCTTT	CASSLAPPGLGTEAFF	.	TRBV5-1	.	TRBJ1-1
TGTGCCAGCAGCCAAGGTCGGGGACTAGCGGGAGTGAACACCGGGGAGCTGTTTTTT	CASSQGRGLAGVNTGELFF	TRBD2	TRBV4-2	.	TRBJ2-2
TGTGCCAGCAGTTACTCTGGGACAGGGGGCAATGAGCAGTTCTTC	CASSYSGTGGNEQFF	TRBD1	TRBV6-5	.	TRBJ2-1
TGTGCCAGCAGCGTAGGAGGGGGAGGGCGAGCTTTCTTT	CASSVGGGGRAFF	.	TRBV9	.	TRBJ1-1
TGTGCCAGCAGCCCCGGGACTAGCTTCCCCTACGAGCAGTACTTC	CASSPGTSFPYEQYF	TRBD2	TRBV5-4	.	TRBJ2-7
TGTGCCAGTAGCCCAACGGCCGGGGAGCTGTTTTTT	CASSPTAGELFF	.	TRBV19	.	TRBJ2-2
TGTGCCAGCAGTTCGGACGGGAATAACTATGGCTACACCTTC	CASSSDGNNYGYTF	.	TRBV28	.	TRBJ1-2
TGTGCCAGCAGCAAAAAACCCAGCCTAGCGGGAGCCTACGAGCAGTACTTC	CASSKKPSLAGAYEQYF	TRBD2	TRBV7-2	.	TRBJ2-7
TGTGCCAGCAGTTATCTTAGGAACACCGGGGAGCTGTTTTTT	CASSYLRNTGELFF	.	TRBV6-5	.	TRBJ2-2
TGTGCTTCTAGCGGGAGCCGGTTGGGGGAGCTGTTTTTT	CASSGSRLGELFF	TRBD2	TRBV30	.	TRBJ2-2
TGTGCCAGCAGCTCTTGGGAGCGGGAGACCCAGTACTTC	CASSSWERETQYF	.	TRBV11-3	.	TRBJ2-5
TGTGCCAACGCCAGAGGACTAGCGGGAGACACCGGGGAGCTGTTTTTT	CANARGLAGDTGELFF	TRBD2	TRBV5-8	.	TRBJ2-2
TGTGCCAGCAGCTTAGTTGCGGGAGAGAGCTCCTACGAGCAGTACTTC	CASSLVAGESSYEQYF	TRBD2	TRBV7-2	.	TRBJ2-7
TGTGCCACCAGCAGTGGACAGGGGGCGAGTGAGCAGTTCTTC	CATSSGQGASEQFF	TRBD1	TRBV15	.	TRBJ2-1
TGCGCCAGCAGCCAAGATCAGGGCTTGGGCACAGCAGATACGCAGTATTTT	CASSQDQGLGTADTQYF	.	TRBV4-1	few	TRBJ2-3
TGTGCCAGCAGGCTAGCGGGAACCAACACCGGGGAGCTGTTTTTT	CASRLAGTNTGELFF	TRBD2	TRBV2	.	TRBJ2-2
TGTGCCAGCAGCTTACCCAGGGGGACCGCCTCCCACGAGCAGTACTTC	CASSLPRGTASHEQYF	TRBD1	TRBV7-2	.	TRBJ2-7
TGTGCCAGCTCACCACCGAAGGGAGGAGCGAACACTGAAGCTTTCTTT	CASSPPKGGANTEAFF	.	TRBV18	.	TRBJ1-1
TGTGCCAGTAGTACAGGCGCCAACATTCAGTACTTC	CASSTGANIQYF	.	TRBV19	.	TRBJ2-4
TGTGCCAGCAGCTTCATTGCTGGAGGAACAGACGGTGGCTACACCTTC	CASSFIAGGTDGGYTF	.	TRBV7-9	.	TRBJ1-2
TGCGCCAGCAACGGGGTGAACACTGAAGCTTTCTTT	CASNGVNTEAFF	.	TRBV10-2	.	TRBJ1-1
TGTGCCAGCAGTGACAAAGCCGGGGGCTACAATGAGCAGTTCTTC	CASSDKAGGYNEQFF	.	TRBV25-1	.	TRBJ2-1
TGTGCCAGCAGCAATAGCAATCAGCCCCAGCATTTT	CASSNSNQPQHF	.	TRBV27	.	TRBJ1-5
TGTGCCAGCAGTTTAGGCAGCAATCAGCCCCAGCATTTT	CASSLGSNQPQHF	.	TRBV27	.	TRBJ1-5
TGTGCCAGTAGCGCCTCCGGGACTACCACCGCGGAGCAGTACTTC	CASSASGTTTAEQYF	TRBD2	TRBV19	.	TRBJ2-7
TGCACCTGGGACAACACAGATACGCAGTATTTT	CTWDNTDTQYF	.	TRBV20-1	.	TRBJ2-3